What follows is one TCR beta chain and its context. Its target is not known. At one boundary the junction diverges from the germline segment, which might be a read error. This CDR3 comprises 14 residues. CDR1 MNHEY and CDR2 SVGAGI come from the germline V gene. Every TCR beta cDNA library bore unique molecular identifiers. T cells numbering 1 to 10 million gave rise to roughly 0.5 million cDNA molecules. MiXCR, run by TCRdb on the PCR reads, gives a single entry per CDR3 protein. The table includes hundreds of thousands of distinct CDR3 sequences, 30% detected once. These data belong to a study of post-analysis software for immune sequencing data. Study-level findings and limits: The five TRBV segments detected at higher frequency in patients than in controls included TRBV5-6, TRBV5-1 and TRBV20-1. Normalized Chao1 diversity was significantly reduced in patients versus controls.

The clonotype originates from a girl aged 5 to 17 with multiple sclerosis. The material sequenced was blood. The chain links TRBV6-5 to TRBJ1-2; D ambiguous. The CDR3 DNA reads TGTGCCAGCAGTTTGGGCGGATACCCCTATGGCTGCACCTTC. Its protein product is CASSLGGYPYGCTF.